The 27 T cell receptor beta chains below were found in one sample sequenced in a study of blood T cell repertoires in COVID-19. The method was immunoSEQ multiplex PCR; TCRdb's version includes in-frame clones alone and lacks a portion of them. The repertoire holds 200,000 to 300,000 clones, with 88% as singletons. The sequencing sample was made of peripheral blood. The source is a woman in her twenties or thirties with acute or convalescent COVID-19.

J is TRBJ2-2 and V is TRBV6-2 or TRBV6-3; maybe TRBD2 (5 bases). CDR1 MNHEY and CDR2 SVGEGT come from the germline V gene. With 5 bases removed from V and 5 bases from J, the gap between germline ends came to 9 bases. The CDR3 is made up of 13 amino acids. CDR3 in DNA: TGTGCCAGCAGTGGCGGGCTGACCGGGGAGCTGTTTTTT. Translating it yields CASSGGLTGELFF.

CDR3 amino acids: CASRTGTSYEQYF. The CDR3 DNA reads TGTGCCAGCAGAACCGGGACTAGCTACGAGCAGTACTTC. The chain uses TRBV25-1 and TRBJ2-7; 8 bases fit TRBD2. Germline CDR1 MGHDK, CDR2 SYGVNS. V was clipped by 6 bases and J by 3 bases; unmatched bases: 4. The CDR3 runs 13 residues.

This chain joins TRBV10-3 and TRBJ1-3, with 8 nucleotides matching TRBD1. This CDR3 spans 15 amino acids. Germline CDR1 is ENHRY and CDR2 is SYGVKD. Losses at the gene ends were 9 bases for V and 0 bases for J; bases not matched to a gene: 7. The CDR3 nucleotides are TGTGCCATAATCCAGGGGGCTGGCTCTGGAAACACCATATATTTT. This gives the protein CAIIQGAGSGNTIYF.

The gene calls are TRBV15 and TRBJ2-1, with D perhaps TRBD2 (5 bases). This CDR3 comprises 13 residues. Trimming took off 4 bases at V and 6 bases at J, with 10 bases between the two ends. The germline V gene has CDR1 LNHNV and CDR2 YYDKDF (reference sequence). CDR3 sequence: CATSTRGGNEQFF. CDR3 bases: TGTGCCACCAGCACCCGGGGTGGCAATGAGCAGTTCTTC.

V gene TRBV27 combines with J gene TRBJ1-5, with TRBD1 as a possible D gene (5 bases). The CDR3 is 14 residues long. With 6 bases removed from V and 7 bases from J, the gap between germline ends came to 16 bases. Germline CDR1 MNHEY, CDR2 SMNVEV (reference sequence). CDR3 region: CASSPAGGNQPQHF. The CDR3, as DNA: TGTGCCAGCAGCCCAGCGGGGGGAAACCAGCCCCAGCATTTT.

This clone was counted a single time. The CDR3 loop reads CASSPIEKYEQYF. CDR3 bases: TGCGCCAGCAGCCCCATAGAGAAATACGAGCAGTACTTC. The chain recombines TRBV5-1 with TRBJ2-7, with D unresolved. CDR1 is SGHRS, CDR2 YFSETQ, per germline. The CDR3 runs 13 residues. Trimming cost V 4 bases and J 4 bases, with 12 bases left between them.

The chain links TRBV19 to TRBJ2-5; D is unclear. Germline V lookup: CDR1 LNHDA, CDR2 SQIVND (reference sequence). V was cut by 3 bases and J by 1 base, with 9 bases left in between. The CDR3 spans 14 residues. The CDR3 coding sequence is TGTGCCAGTAGTATGTGGTCTAGCCAAGAGACCCAGTACTTC. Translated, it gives CASSMWSSQETQYF.

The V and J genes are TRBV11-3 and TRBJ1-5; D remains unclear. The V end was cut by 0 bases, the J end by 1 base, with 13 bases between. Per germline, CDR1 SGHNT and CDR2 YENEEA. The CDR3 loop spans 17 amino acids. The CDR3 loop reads CASSLDVGGKSNQPQHF. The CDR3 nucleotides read TGTGCCAGCAGCTTAGATGTGGGAGGGAAGAGCAATCAGCCCCAGCATTTT. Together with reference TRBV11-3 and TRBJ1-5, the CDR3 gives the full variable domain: EAGVVQSPRYKIIEKKQPVAFWCNPISGHNTLYWYLQNLGQGPELLIRYENEEAVDDSQLPKDRFSAERLKGVDSTLKIQPAELGDSAVYLCASSLDVGGKSNQPQHFGDGTRLSIL.

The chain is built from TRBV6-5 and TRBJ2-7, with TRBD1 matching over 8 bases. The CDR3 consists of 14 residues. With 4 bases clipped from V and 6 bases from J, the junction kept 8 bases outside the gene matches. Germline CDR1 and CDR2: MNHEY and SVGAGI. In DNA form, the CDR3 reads TGTGCCAGCAGTTCCAGGGGGCGCCGGGGCGAGCAGTACTTC. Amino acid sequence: CASSSRGRRGEQYF.

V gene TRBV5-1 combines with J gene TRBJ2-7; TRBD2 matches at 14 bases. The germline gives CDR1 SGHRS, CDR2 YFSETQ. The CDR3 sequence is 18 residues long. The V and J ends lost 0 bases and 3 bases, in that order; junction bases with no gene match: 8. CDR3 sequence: CASSLDSAGTSGSYEQYF. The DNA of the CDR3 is TGCGCCAGCAGCTTGGACAGTGCCGGGACTAGCGGGAGCTACGAGCAGTACTTC.

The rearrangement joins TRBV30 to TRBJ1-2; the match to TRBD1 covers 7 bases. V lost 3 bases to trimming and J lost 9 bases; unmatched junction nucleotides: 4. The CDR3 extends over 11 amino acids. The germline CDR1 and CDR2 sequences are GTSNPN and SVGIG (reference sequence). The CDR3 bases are TGTGCCTGGAGACAGGGGTTTAGCTACACCTTC. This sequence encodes CAWRQGFSYTF. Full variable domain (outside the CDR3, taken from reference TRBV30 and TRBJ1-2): SQTIHQWPATLVQPVGSPLSLECTVEGTSNPNLYWYRQAAGRGLQLLFYSVGIGQISSEVPQNLSASRPQDRQFILSSKKLLLSDSGFYLCAWRQGFSYTFGSGTRLTVV.

The CDR3 loop is CASWDINNQETQYF. Written as DNA, the CDR3 is TGTGCCAGCTGGGACATTAATAATCAAGAGACCCAGTACTTC. The rearrangement uses TRBV27 and TRBJ2-5; possible D gene TRBD1, 6 bases. The germline V and J ends were trimmed by 8 bases and 2 bases, with 15 bases remaining between them. This CDR3 comprises 14 residues. Germline-derived CDR1 and CDR2 are MNHEY and SMNVEV (reference sequence).

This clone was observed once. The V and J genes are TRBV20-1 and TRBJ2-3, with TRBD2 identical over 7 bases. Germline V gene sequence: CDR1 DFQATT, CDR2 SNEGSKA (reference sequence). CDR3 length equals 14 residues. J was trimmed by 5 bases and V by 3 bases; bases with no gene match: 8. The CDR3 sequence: CSASTASGRDTQYF. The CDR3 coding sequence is TGCAGTGCTAGTACGGCTAGCGGCCGAGATACGCAGTATTTT.

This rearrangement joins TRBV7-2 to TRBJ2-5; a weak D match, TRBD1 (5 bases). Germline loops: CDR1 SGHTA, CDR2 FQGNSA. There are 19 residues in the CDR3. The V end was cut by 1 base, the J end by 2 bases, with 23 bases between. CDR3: CASSLVVLPLGASQETQYF. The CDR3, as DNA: TGTGCCAGCAGCTTAGTAGTCTTACCCTTAGGGGCTTCGCAAGAGACCCAGTACTTC.

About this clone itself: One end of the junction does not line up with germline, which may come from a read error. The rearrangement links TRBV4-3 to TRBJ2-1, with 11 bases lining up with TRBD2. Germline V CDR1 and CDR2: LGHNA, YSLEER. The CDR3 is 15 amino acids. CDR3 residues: CASSSTSGSYTEQFF. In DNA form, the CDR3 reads TGCGCCAGCAGCTCTACTAGCGGGAGCTACACTGAGCAGTTCTTC.

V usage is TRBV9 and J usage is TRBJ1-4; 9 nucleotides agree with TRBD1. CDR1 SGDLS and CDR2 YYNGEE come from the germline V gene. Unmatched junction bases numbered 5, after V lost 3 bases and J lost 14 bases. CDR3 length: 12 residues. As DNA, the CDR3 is TGTGCCAGCAGCGAGGACAGGGGTAGCCTGTTTTTT. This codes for CASSEDRGSLFF.

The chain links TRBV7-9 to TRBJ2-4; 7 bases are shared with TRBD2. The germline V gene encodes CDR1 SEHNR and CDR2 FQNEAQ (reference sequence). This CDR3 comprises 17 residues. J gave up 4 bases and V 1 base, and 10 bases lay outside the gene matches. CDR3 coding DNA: TGTGCCAGCAGCTTAGTAGGCGGGAGCTTGAGGAAAAACATTCAGTACTTC. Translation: CASSLVGGSLRKNIQYF.

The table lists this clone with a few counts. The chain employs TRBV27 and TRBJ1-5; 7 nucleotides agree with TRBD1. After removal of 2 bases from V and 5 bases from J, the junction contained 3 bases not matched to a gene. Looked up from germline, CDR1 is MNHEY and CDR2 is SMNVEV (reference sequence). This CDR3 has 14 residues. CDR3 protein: CASSLQGEDQPQHF. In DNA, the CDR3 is TGTGCCAGCAGTTTACAGGGGGAGGATCAGCCCCAGCATTTT.

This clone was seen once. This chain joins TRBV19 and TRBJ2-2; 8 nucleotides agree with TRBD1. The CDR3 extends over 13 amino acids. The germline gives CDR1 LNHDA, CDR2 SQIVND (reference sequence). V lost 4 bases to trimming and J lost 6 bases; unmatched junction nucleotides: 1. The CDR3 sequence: CASSRTGSGELFF. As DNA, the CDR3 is TGTGCCAGTAGTAGGACAGGGTCCGGGGAGCTGTTTTTT.

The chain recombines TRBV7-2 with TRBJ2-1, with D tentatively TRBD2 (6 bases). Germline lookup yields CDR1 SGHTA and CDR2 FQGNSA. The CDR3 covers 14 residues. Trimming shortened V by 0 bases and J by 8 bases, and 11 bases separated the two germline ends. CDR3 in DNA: TGTGCCAGCAGCTTAGCGGGAGGTCCTGATGAGCAGTTCTTC. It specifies CASSLAGGPDEQFF.

The CDR3 DNA follows: TGTGCCAGCAGCCAAGATGAATGGGCTAGCGGGAGCTCCTACGAGCAGTACTTC. Encoded protein: CASSQDEWASGSSYEQYF. V gene TRBV4-2 combines with J gene TRBJ2-7; 10 nucleotides line up with TRBD2. This CDR3 spans 18 amino acids. V gave up 0 bases and J gave up 0 bases; unmatched junction bases: 8. Germline V gene sequence: CDR1 LGHNA, CDR2 YNFKEQ.

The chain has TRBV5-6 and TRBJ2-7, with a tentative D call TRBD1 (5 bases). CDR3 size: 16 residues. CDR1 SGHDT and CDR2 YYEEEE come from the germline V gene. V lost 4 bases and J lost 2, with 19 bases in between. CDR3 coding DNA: TGTGCCAGCAGCCCGGCCAGGGCTCCCGCCCCCTACGAGCAGTACTTC. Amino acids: CASSPARAPAPYEQYF.

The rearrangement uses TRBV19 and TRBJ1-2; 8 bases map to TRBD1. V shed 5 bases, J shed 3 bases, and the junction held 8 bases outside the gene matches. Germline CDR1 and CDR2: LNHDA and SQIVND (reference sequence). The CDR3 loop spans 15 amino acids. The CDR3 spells CASSPGTGFYYGYTF. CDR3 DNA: TGTGCCAGTAGTCCCGGGACAGGTTTTTACTATGGCTACACCTTC.

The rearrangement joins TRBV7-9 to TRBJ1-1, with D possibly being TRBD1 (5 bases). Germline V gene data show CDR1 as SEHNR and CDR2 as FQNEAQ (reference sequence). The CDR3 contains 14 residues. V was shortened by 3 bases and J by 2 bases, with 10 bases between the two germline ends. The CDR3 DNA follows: TGTGCCAGCAGCTTTTCGGGGGTTAACACTGAAGCTTTCTTT. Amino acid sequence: CASSFSGVNTEAFF.

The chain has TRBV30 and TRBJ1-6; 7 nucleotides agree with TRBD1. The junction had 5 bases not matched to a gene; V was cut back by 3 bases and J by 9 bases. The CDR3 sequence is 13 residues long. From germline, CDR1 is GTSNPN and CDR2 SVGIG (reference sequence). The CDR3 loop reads CAWRDYRGSPLHF. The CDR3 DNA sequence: TGTGCCTGGAGGGATTACAGGGGTTCACCCCTCCACTTT.

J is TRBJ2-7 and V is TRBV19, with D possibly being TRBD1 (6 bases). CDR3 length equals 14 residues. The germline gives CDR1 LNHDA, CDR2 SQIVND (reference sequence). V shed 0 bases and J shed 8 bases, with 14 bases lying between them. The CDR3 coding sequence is TGTGCCAGTAGTATAGACGGGACACAGGGAAAGCAGTACTTC. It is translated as CASSIDGTQGKQYF.

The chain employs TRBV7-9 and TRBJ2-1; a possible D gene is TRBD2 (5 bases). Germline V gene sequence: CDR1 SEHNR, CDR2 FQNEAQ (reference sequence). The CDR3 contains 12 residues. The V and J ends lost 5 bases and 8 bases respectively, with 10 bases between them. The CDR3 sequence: CASSRLIYEQFF. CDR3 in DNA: TGTGCCAGCAGCCGACTAATCTATGAGCAGTTCTTC.